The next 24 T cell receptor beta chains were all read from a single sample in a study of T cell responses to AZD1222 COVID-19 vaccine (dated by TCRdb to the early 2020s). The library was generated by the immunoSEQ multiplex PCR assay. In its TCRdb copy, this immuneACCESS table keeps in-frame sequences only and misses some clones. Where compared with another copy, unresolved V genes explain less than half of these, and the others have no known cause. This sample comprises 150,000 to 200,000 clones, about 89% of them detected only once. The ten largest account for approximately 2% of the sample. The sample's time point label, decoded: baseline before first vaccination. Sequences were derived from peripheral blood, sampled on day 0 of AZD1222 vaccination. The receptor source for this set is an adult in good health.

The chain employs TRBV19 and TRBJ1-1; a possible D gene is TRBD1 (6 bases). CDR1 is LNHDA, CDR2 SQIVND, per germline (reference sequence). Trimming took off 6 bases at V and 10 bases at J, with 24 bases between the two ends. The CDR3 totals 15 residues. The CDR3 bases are TGTGCCAGTAGCCCCCCCGGGGGGCTCAGGACTACAGCTTTCTTT. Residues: CASSPPGGLRTTAFF.

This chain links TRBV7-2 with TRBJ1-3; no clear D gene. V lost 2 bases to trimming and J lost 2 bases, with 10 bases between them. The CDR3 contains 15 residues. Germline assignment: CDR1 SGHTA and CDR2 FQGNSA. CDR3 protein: CASSLLGNTGNTIYF. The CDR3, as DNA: TGTGCCAGCAGCTTATTAGGAAATACTGGAAACACCATATATTTT.

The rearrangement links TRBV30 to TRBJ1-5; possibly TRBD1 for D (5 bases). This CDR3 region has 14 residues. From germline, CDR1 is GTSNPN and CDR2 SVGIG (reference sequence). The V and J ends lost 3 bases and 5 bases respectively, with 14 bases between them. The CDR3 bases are TGTGCCTGGAGCATGGGGGGAACCTATCAGCCCCAGCATTTT. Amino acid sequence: CAWSMGGTYQPQHF.

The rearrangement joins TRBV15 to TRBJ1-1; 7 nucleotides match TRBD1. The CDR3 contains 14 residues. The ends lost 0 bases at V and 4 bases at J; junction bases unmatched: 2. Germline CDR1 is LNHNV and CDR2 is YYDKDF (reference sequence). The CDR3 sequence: CATSRDRGSTEAFF. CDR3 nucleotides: TGTGCCACCAGCAGAGACAGGGGGAGCACTGAAGCTTTCTTT.

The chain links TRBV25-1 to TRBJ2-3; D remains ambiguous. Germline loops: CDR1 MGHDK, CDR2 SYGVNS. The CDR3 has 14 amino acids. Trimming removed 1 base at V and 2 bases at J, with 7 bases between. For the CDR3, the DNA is TGTGCCAGCAGTGAATTTAGAGCCACAGATACGCAGTATTTT. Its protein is CASSEFRATDTQYF.

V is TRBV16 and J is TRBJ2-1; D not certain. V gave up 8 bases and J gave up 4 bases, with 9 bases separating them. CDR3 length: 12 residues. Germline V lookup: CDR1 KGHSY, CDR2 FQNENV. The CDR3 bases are TGTGCCAGCGCCAACCCGTACAATGAGCAGTTCTTC. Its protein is CASANPYNEQFF.

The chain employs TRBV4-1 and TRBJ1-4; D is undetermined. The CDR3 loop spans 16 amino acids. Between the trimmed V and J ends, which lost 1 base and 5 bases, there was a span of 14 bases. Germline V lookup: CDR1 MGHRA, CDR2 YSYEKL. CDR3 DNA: TGCGCCAGCAGCCAAGTCGAAAACTCCCCAAATGAAAAACTGTTTTTT. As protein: CASSQVENSPNEKLFF.

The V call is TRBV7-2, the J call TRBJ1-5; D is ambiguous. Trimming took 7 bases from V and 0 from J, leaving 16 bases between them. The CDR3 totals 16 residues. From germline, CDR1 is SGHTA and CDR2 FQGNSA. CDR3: CASTPYGVGSNQPQHF. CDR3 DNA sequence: TGTGCCAGCACCCCCTACGGAGTTGGTAGCAATCAGCCCCAGCATTTT.

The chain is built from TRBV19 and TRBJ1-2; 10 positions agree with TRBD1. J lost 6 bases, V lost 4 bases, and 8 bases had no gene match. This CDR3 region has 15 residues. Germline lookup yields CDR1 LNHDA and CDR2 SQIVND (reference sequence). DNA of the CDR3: TGTGCCAGTAGTACCTCGGGACAGGGGTTGCATGGCTACACCTTC. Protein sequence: CASSTSGQGLHGYTF.

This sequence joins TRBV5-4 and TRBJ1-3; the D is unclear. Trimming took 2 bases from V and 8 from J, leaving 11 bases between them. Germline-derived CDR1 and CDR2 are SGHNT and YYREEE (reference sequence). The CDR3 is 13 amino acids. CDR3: CASSFIVSDTIYF. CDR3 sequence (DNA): TGTGCCAGCAGCTTTATCGTGTCGGACACCATATATTTT.

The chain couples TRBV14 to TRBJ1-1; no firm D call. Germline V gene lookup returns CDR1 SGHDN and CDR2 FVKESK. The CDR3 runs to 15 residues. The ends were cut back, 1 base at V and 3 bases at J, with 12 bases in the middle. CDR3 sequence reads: CASSQVSFWDTEAFF. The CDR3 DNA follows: TGTGCCAGCAGCCAAGTTTCGTTTTGGGACACTGAAGCTTTCTTT. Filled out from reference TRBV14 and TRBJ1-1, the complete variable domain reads EAGVTQFPSHSVIEKGQTVTLRCDPISGHDNLYWYRRVMGKEIKFLLHFVKESKQDESGMPNNRFLAERTGGTYSTLKVQPAELEDSGVYFCASSQVSFWDTEAFFGQGTRLTVV.

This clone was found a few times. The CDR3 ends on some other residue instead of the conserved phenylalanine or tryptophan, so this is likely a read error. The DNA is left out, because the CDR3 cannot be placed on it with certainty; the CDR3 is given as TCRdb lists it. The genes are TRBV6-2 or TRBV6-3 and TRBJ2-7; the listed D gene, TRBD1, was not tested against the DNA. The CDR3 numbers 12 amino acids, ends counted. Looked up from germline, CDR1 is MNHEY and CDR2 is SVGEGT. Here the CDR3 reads CASSPAGAGLVL.

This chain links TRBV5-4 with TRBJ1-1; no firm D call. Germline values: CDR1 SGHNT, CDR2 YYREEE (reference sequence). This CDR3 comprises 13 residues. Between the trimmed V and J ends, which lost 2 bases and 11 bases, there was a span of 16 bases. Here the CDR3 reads CASSLSGSGFAFF. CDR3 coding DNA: TGTGCCAGCAGCTTATCTGGGTCCGGGTTCGCTTTCTTT.

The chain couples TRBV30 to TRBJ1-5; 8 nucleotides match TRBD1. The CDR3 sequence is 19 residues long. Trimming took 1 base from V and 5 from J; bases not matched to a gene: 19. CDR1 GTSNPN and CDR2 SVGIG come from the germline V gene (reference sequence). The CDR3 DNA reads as TGTGCCTGGAGTGGGGCCCCGGGACAGGCAATTAGGGGCGATCAGCCCCAGCATTTT. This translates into CAWSGAPGQAIRGDQPQHF.

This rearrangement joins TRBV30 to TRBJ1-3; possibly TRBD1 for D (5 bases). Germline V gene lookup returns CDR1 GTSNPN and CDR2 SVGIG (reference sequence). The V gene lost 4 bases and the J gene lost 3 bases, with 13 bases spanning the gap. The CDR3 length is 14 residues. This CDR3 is CAWKGRGYGNTIYF. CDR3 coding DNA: TGTGCCTGGAAGGGACGGGGTTATGGAAACACCATATATTTT.

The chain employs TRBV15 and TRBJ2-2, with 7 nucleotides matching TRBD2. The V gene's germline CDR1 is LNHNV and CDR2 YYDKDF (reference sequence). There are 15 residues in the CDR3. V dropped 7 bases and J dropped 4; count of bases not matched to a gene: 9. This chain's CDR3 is CATKRGRETTGELFF. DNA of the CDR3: TGTGCCACCAAGCGCGGGAGAGAAACCACCGGGGAGCTGTTTTTT.

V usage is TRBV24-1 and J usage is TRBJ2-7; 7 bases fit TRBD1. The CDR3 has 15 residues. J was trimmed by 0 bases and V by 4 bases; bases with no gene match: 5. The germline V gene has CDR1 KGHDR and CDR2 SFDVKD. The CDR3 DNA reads TGTGCCACCAGTGACACTAGACAGGGCTCCTACGAGCAGTACTTC. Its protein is CATSDTRQGSYEQYF.

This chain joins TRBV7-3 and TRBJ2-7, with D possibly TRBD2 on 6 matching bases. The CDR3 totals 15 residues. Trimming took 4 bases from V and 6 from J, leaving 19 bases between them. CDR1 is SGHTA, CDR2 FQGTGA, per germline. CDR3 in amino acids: CASSSGHGTRSEQYF. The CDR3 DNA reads TGTGCCAGCAGCTCTGGACACGGGACTCGAAGCGAGCAGTACTTC. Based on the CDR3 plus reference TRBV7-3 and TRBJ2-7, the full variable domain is GAGVSQTPSNKVTEKGKYVELRCDPISGHTALYWYRQSLGQGPEFLIYFQGTGAADDSGLPNDRFFAVRPEGSVSTLKIQRTERGDSAVYLCASSSGHGTRSEQYFGPGTRLTVT.

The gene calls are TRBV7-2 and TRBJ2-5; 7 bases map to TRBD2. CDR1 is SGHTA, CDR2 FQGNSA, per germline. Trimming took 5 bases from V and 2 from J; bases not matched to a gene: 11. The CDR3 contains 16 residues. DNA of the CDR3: TGTGCCAGCAGCCCCAACCCCAGCGGGGTTCAAGAGACCCAGTACTTC. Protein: CASSPNPSGVQETQYF. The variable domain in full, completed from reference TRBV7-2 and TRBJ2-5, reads GAGVSQSPSNKVTEKGKDVELRCDPISGHTALYWYRQSLGQGLEFLIYFQGNSAPDKSGLPSDRFSAERTGGSVSTLTIQRTQQEDSAVYLCASSPNPSGVQETQYFGPGTRLLVL.

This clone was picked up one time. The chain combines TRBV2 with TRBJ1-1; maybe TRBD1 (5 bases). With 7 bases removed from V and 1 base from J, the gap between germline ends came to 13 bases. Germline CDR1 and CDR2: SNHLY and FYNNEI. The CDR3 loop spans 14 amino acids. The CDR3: CASKSGKGNTEAFF. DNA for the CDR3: TGTGCCAGCAAATCAGGGAAGGGGAACACTGAAGCTTTCTTT.

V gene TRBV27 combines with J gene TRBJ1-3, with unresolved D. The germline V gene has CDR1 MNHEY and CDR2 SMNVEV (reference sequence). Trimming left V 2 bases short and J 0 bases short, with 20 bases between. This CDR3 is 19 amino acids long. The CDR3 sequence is CASSLRPRVGRNSGNTIYF. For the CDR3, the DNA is TGTGCCAGCAGTTTAAGGCCCCGTGTTGGTAGAAACTCTGGAAACACCATATATTTT.

DNA for the CDR3: TGTGCCAGCAGCTCGGGGACAAGTTATGACTATGGCTACACCTTC. Translation gives CASSSGTSYDYGYTF. V is TRBV5-4 and J is TRBJ1-2; tentatively, D is TRBD1 (6 bases). This CDR3 comprises 15 residues. The V gene lost 3 bases and the J gene lost 3 bases, with 15 bases spanning the gap. Germline lookup yields CDR1 SGHNT and CDR2 YYREEE (reference sequence).

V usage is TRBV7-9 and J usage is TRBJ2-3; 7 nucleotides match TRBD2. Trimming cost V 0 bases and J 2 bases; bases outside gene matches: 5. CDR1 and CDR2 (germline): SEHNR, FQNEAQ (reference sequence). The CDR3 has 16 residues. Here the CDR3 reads CASSLAQGLSTDTQYF. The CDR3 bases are TGTGCCAGCAGCTTAGCCCAGGGACTATCCACAGATACGCAGTATTTT.

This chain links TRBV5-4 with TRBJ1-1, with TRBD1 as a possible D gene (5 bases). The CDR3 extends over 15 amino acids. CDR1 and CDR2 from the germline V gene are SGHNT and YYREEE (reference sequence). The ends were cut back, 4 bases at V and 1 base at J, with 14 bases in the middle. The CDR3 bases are TGTGCCAGCAGCCGGTACGGCCAGGGGAACACTGAAGCTTTCTTT. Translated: CASSRYGQGNTEAFF.